Sequencing of this T cell receptor (beta chain) was carried out in a study of blood T cell repertoires in COVID-19. Sequencing was performed with immunoSEQ multiplex PCR; in TCRdb, only in-frame clones are kept and a portion is missing. Of roughly 170,000 clones listed, 86% are singletons. The CDR3 extends over 17 amino acids. Germline V lookup: CDR1 KGHDR, CDR2 SFDVKD. V lost 1 base and J lost 0, with 13 bases in between. The gene calls are TRBV24-1 and TRBJ2-3; weak D call: TRBD2 (6 bases). Sequencing was carried out using peripheral blood. The source is a man between 65 and 85 years old with active or convalescent COVID-19. CDR3 in DNA: TGTGCCACCAGTGATTTCCGAGCGGGCACTAGCACAGATACGCAGTATTTT. Encoded protein: CATSDFRAGTSTDTQYF.